These T cell receptor beta chains were read from a single sample in a study of CD8 T cells in Susac syndrome. TCRdb reprocessed the immunoSEQ multiplex PCR reads with MiXCR, giving one entry per CDR3 protein. The sample holds 170,000 or so distinct CDR3 sequences, approximately 93% seen once. The source material was CD4+ T cells from PBMCs. Receptors originate from a human donor with multiple sclerosis. The CDR3 runs from the conserved cysteine through the conserved F or W. Each record gives: D gene, J gene, V gene, clone size, CDR3 protein, CDR3 DNA. A D gene is named only where the DNA matches it firmly. Clone size, where shown, is once, few, many, or a class for clones that have expanded.

NA	TRBJ2-6	TRBV9	NA	CASSVEGLTGANVLTF	TGTGCCAGCAGCGTAGAGGGTCTAACCGGGGCCAACGTCCTGACTTTC
NA	TRBJ2-5	TRBV11-2	NA	CASSLDAGQAGQETQYF	TGTGCCAGCAGCTTGGACGCCGGGCAGGCGGGTCAAGAGACCCAGTACTTC
NA	TRBJ2-2	TRBV29-1	NA	CSVEGSAGELFF	TGCAGCGTTGAAGGGAGCGCCGGGGAGCTGTTTTTT
NA	TRBJ2-3	TRBV27	once	CASRTPTGGTRTDTQYF	TGTGCCAGCAGAACCCCGACGGGGGGCACACGCACAGATACGCAGTATTTT
TRBD2	TRBJ2-1	TRBV6-6	NA	CASSPSSGRANEQFF	TGTGCCAGCAGTCCCAGCAGCGGGAGGGCCAATGAGCAGTTCTTC
NA	TRBJ2-1	TRBV11-2	NA	CASSVTGPNEQFF	TGTGCCAGCAGCGTGACAGGTCCCAATGAGCAGTTCTTC
NA	TRBJ2-7	TRBV18	NA	CASSRLTQDYEQYF	TGTGCCAGCTCACGATTGACTCAAGACTACGAGCAGTACTTC
TRBD1	TRBJ1-2	TRBV19	NA	CASFHRGGDYGYTF	TGTGCCAGTTTTCACAGGGGAGGGGACTATGGCTACACCTTC
TRBD2	TRBJ2-3	TRBV24-1	NA	CATSEPRAGGGTDTQYF	TGTGCCACCAGTGAACCGCGGGCGGGAGGAGGCACAGATACGCAGTATTTT
NA	TRBJ1-4	TRBV5-6	NA	CASSLGQGRGMLFF	TGTGCCAGCAGCTTGGGTCAGGGACGGGGGATGCTGTTTTTT
TRBD2	TRBJ2-1	TRBV30	NA	CAWAGGSRNEQFF	TGTGCCTGGGCAGGCGGGAGTAGAAATGAGCAGTTCTTC
NA	TRBJ1-2	TRBV20-1	NA	CSARITVNYGYTF	TGCAGTGCTAGAATCACAGTGAACTATGGCTACACCTTC
NA	TRBJ1-2	TRBV28	NA	CASSSGRRGYTF	TGTGCCAGCAGTTCCGGACGGCGTGGCTACACCTTC
NA	TRBJ1-2	TRBV20-1	NA	CSAATTRRGGTLGYTF	TGCAGTGCGGCTACCACCCGAAGGGGGGGGACTCTTGGCTACACCTTC
NA	TRBJ2-5	TRBV5-1	NA	CASSNPPGAGEETQYF	TGCGCCAGCAGCAACCCCCCAGGGGCGGGTGAAGAGACCCAGTACTTC
TRBD2	TRBJ2-5	TRBV7-2	NA	CASSLVGTSGGRETQYF	TGTGCCAGCAGCTTAGTAGGGACTAGCGGGGGCCGTGAGACCCAGTACTTC
TRBD2	TRBJ2-3	TRBV28	NA	CASSSTGGDDTQYF	TGTGCCAGCAGTTCCACGGGGGGGGACGATACGCAGTATTTT
TRBD2	TRBJ2-3	TRBV25-1	NA	CASSEGLAWTDTQYF	TGTGCCAGCAGTGAAGGACTAGCGTGGACAGATACGCAGTATTTT
NA	TRBJ1-5	TRBV6-6	NA	CASSREPSSNQPQHF	TGTGCCAGCAGTCGAGAACCCAGTAGCAATCAGCCCCAGCATTTT
NA	TRBJ2-3	TRBV2	NA	CASSVDYSSTDTQYF	TGTGCCAGCAGCGTGGACTATTCTAGCACAGATACGCAGTATTTT
TRBD2	TRBJ2-7	TRBV20-1	NA	CSVSSGRQYF	TGCAGTGTTAGTAGCGGGAGGCAGTACTTC
TRBD1	TRBJ1-2	TRBV30	NA	CAWSNKQGQGSSDYTF	TGTGCCTGGAGTAACAAACAGGGGCAGGGGTCTAGCGACTACACCTTC
NA	TRBJ1-1	TRBV5-1	NA	CASSLLGATEAFF	TGCGCCAGCAGCTTGCTGGGGGCGACTGAAGCTTTCTTT
TRBD2	TRBJ2-1	TRBV12-3/TRBV12-4	NA	CASSSSGIRYNEQFF	TGTGCCAGCAGTTCGAGCGGGATTCGGTACAATGAGCAGTTCTTC
NA	TRBJ2-5	TRBV10-3	NA	CAISESAGTQETQYF	TGTGCCATCAGTGAGTCTGCGGGTACCCAAGAGACCCAGTACTTC
NA	TRBJ2-1	TRBV24-1	few	CATSDTMGEISYNEQFF	TGTGCCACCAGTGATACAATGGGGGAAATCTCCTACAATGAGCAGTTCTTC
NA	TRBJ2-5	TRBV20-1	NA	CSARGPGREETQYF	TGCAGTGCTAGAGGCCCAGGCAGGGAGGAGACCCAGTACTTC
NA	TRBJ2-5	TRBV9	NA	CASSAAGLGFSGTQYF	TGTGCCAGCAGCGCAGCCGGGCTAGGCTTCTCGGGGACCCAGTACTTC
NA	TRBJ2-2	TRBV2	NA	CATSGRPPNTGELFF	TGTGCCACCTCTGGGAGGCCACCGAACACCGGGGAGCTGTTTTTT
NA	TRBJ2-2	TRBV20-1	NA	CSASSSGLVPGELFF	TGCAGTGCTAGTAGTTCAGGGTTGGTGCCCGGGGAGCTGTTTTTT
NA	TRBJ1-1	TRBV5-1	NA	CASSLADRSKAFF	TGCGCCAGCAGCTTGGCCGACAGGAGCAAGGCTTTCTTT
TRBD2	TRBJ2-1	TRBV13	NA	CASSRGLDNNEQFF	TGTGCCAGCAGTAGGGGACTAGACAACAATGAGCAGTTCTTC
NA	TRBJ1-2	TRBV29-1	NA	CSVQSTGANYGYTF	TGCAGCGTCCAATCGACAGGAGCTAACTATGGCTACACCTTC
NA	TRBJ2-1	TRBV7-2	NA	CASSLDGGYNEQFF	TGTGCCAGCAGCTTAGATGGGGGTTACAATGAGCAGTTCTTC